Listed below are T cell receptor beta chains from one sample, sequenced in a study of cytomegalovirus exposure and HLA in healthy donors. The protocol was immunoSEQ multiplex PCR, while the TCRdb copy is restricted to in-frame clones and leaves out a portion. The sample holds a few hundred thousand clones, 65% to 80% seen once. Sequencing was done on a sample of PBMCs. The source is a man aged 35 to 55 in good health and CMV-seronegative. CDR3s include the opening cysteine and the closing phenylalanine or tryptophan. The D gene is left open where the match is weak. Expanded clones get a size class; other rows say once, few or many, or leave the size out.

.,TRBV7-3,TRBJ2-6,.,TGTGCCAGCAGCCGGGCGACAGGCTCTGGGGCCAACGTCCTGACTTTC,CASSRATGSGANVLTF
.,TRBV9,TRBJ2-2,.,TGTGCCAGCAGCGCCCCCGGGAACACCGGGGAGCTGTTTTTT,CASSAPGNTGELFF
.,TRBV28,TRBJ2-3,.,TGTGCCAGCAGCCCGCTGACTAGCACAGATACGCAGTATTTT,CASSPLTSTDTQYF
.,TRBV6-6,TRBJ1-5,.,TGTGCCAGCAGTTCCCAGGGTAGCAATCAGCCCCAGCATTTT,CASSSQGSNQPQHF
TRBD2,TRBV5-1,TRBJ2-1,.,TGCGCCAGCAGCTTGGTGCTAGCGGGAGGAACAAGCATGTTCTTC,CASSLVLAGGTSMFF
.,TRBV7-2,TRBJ1-5,.,TGTGCCAGCAGCTTAGGGCTGAATCAGCCCCAGCATTTT,CASSLGLNQPQHF
TRBD1,TRBV5-6,TRBJ1-2,.,TGTGCCAGCAGCCCCGGGACAGGGCTCAGGGCTTTCGGGGGCTACACCTTC,CASSPGTGLRAFGGYTF
.,TRBV7-8,TRBJ2-7,.,TGTGCCAGCAGCTTGTATGCGTCACCGGGGGACGAGCAGTACTTC,CASSLYASPGDEQYF
TRBD2,TRBV4-3,TRBJ2-1,.,TGCGCCAGCAGCCAAGAATCGGCGGGGGGATACAATGAGCAGTTCTTC,CASSQESAGGYNEQFF
TRBD1,TRBV6-5,TRBJ1-2,.,TGTGCCAGCAGTTATTCTACCCTGACAGGGGGGAGCGGCTACACCTTC,CASSYSTLTGGSGYTF
.,TRBV9,TRBJ2-2,few,TGTGCCAGCAGCCCCCGACAGAACACCGGGGAGCTGTTTTTT,CASSPRQNTGELFF
.,TRBV27,TRBJ1-5,once,TGTGCCAGCAGCCAGTACAGGAATAGCAATCAGCCCCAGCATTTT,CASSQYRNSNQPQHF
.,TRBV28,TRBJ2-2,.,TGTGCCAGCATGCAGGGGACCTGGACCGGGGAGCTGTTTTTT,CASMQGTWTGELFF
.,TRBV6-5,TRBJ1-5,many,TGTGCCAGCAGTTACGGAGGGTCCTCTCAGCCCCAGCATTTT,CASSYGGSSQPQHF
.,TRBV9,TRBJ2-6,.,TGTGCCAGCAGCGTAACAGGGCACGGGGCCAACGTCCTGACTTTC,CASSVTGHGANVLTF
.,TRBV29-1,TRBJ2-3,few,TGCAGCGCCAAATTATACCGGGATCACAAAAGCACAGATACGCAGTATTTT,CSAKLYRDHKSTDTQYF
TRBD2,TRBV9,TRBJ2-5,once,TGTGCCAGTTCCTCTGGTCAGCGGGGAGAGACCCAGTACTTC,CASSSGQRGETQYF
TRBD1,TRBV19,TRBJ1-6,.,TGTGCCAGTAGTAAACAGGGGGGGAATTCACCCCTCCACTTT,CASSKQGGNSPLHF
TRBD1,TRBV7-6,TRBJ1-5,once,TGTGCCAGCAGCACCGGGACAGGGGCCCAGCCCCAGCATTTT,CASSTGTGAQPQHF
TRBD1,TRBV28,TRBJ2-7,few,TGTGCCAGCAGGGCCCGGACAGGGACCGAGGGGCTAGGTTGGAGCTACGAGCAGTACTTC,CASRARTGTEGLGWSYEQYF
TRBD1,TRBV28,TRBJ2-5,.,TGTGCCAGCTGCCTAGGACAGGGTTGGCAAGAGACCCAGTACTTC,CASCLGQGWQETQYF
TRBD2,TRBV6-4,TRBJ2-3,once,TGTGCCAGCAGTGTAGCGGGGGGAACAGATACGCAGTATTTT,CASSVAGGTDTQYF
.,TRBV9,TRBJ2-7,once,TGTGCCAGCAGCGTAGCGGGTGATACCTACGAGCAGTACTTC,CASSVAGDTYEQYF
.,TRBV5-1,TRBJ1-2,.,TGCGCCAGCAGCTTGGGAGACAGGATAAATGGCTACACCTTC,CASSLGDRINGYTF
.,TRBV5-1,TRBJ1-1,.,TGCGCCAGCACGATGGGGCAGGGAGGGACTGAAGCTTTCTTT,CASTMGQGGTEAFF
.,TRBV7-3,TRBJ2-1,.,TGTGCCAGCAGCTTAATAAGGAGGGGCGCCTACAATGAGCAGTTCTTC,CASSLIRRGAYNEQFF
TRBD1,TRBV5-1,TRBJ1-1,.,TGCGCCAGCAGCTCCAGGGGGTCCCACGGCGAGGAAGCTTTCTTT,CASSSRGSHGEEAFF
TRBD1,TRBV9,TRBJ2-7,.,TGTGCCAGCAGCCGTGGGACAGTTCGGGAAGACGAGCAGTACTTC,CASSRGTVREDEQYF
TRBD2,TRBV7-7,TRBJ2-5,few,TGTGCCAGCAGCAATCAGTATCACACCGGGACTAGCGGAGAGACCCAGTACTTC,CASSNQYHTGTSGETQYF
TRBD2,TRBV5-1,TRBJ2-1,.,TGCGCCAGCGACCCTAGCGGTAGCCTCAATGAGCAGTTCTTC,CASDPSGSLNEQFF
.,TRBV2,TRBJ1-2,.,TGTGCCAGCAGACGACAGTCGAACTATGGCTACACCTTC,CASRRQSNYGYTF
TRBD1,TRBV7-2,TRBJ2-4,.,TGTGCCAGCAGCTTAGCCCGTTCAGGACAGGACTTTGGCAAAAACATTCAGTACTTC,CASSLARSGQDFGKNIQYF
.,TRBV10-1,TRBJ2-1,.,TGCGCCAGCAGTGATGGACGCGGGCTTGGGGAGCAGTTCTTC,CASSDGRGLGEQFF
.,TRBV4-2,TRBJ1-1,.,TGTGCCAGCAGCCGACTAGGGATGAACACTGAAGCTTTCTTT,CASSRLGMNTEAFF
TRBD2,TRBV5-4,TRBJ2-3,.,TGTGCCAGCAGCTTGGAACCCAGGGAGGGTCCTACAGATACGCAGTATTTT,CASSLEPREGPTDTQYF
TRBD1,TRBV29-1,TRBJ1-5,.,TGCAGCGTGGGCGGGGACAGAACAAATCAGCCCCAGCATTTT,CSVGGDRTNQPQHF
.,TRBV12-5,TRBJ1-1,.,TGTGCTAGTGGTTTGGTACGGGAAACGAACACTGAAGCTTTCTTT,CASGLVRETNTEAFF
TRBD1,TRBV13,TRBJ1-2,.,TGTGCCAGCAGCACTGGGACAGTAGCTAACTATGGCTACACCTTC,CASSTGTVANYGYTF
TRBD1,TRBV4-3,TRBJ1-1,.,TGCGCCAGCAGCCAAGAGACAGGGTCGGGTATCGGAGCTTTCTTT,CASSQETGSGIGAFF
TRBD2,TRBV7-2,TRBJ2-3,.,TGTGCCAGCAGACTGGGACTAGCAGGAGATACGCAGTATTTT,CASRLGLAGDTQYF
.,TRBV28,TRBJ2-5,.,TGTGCCAGCAGCGAACCACAGGGACCCCAAGAGACCCAGTACTTC,CASSEPQGPQETQYF
.,TRBV5-8,TRBJ2-7,.,TGTGCCAGCAGCTTCCGCTACGAGCAGTACTTC,CASSFRYEQYF
.,TRBV5-1,TRBJ2-3,.,TGCGCCAGCAGCTTGGCCGGAGGGTCCCCCACAGATACGCAGTATTTT,CASSLAGGSPTDTQYF
.,TRBV19,TRBJ1-3,.,TGTGCCAGTACCTCGGGGGGTTCAGGAAACACCATATATTTT,CASTSGGSGNTIYF
.,TRBV29-1,TRBJ1-1,few,TGCAGCGCATACCCGGAGGGGGAAGCTTTCTTT,CSAYPEGEAFF
TRBD2,TRBV7-2,TRBJ2-5,.,TGTGCCAGCAGCTCCCGGGCGGGGGACTTCGTGGAGACCCAGTACTTC,CASSSRAGDFVETQYF
TRBD1,TRBV7-9,TRBJ1-4,.,TGTGCCAGCAGCCGAGACAGGGTGGATGAAAAACTGTTTTTT,CASSRDRVDEKLFF
.,TRBV15,TRBJ1-5,.,TGTGCCACCAGCAGAGACCCTAATCAGCCCCAGCATTTT,CATSRDPNQPQHF
TRBD2,TRBV5-1,TRBJ2-5,once,TGCGCCAGCAGCAATGGACTAGCGGGGGGCCAAGAGACCCAGTACTTC,CASSNGLAGGQETQYF
TRBD2,TRBV9,TRBJ2-1,.,TGTGCCAGCAGCCCAACTCCCGGGACTAGCGGGATGAGCTCCTACAATGAGCAGTTCTTC,CASSPTPGTSGMSSYNEQFF